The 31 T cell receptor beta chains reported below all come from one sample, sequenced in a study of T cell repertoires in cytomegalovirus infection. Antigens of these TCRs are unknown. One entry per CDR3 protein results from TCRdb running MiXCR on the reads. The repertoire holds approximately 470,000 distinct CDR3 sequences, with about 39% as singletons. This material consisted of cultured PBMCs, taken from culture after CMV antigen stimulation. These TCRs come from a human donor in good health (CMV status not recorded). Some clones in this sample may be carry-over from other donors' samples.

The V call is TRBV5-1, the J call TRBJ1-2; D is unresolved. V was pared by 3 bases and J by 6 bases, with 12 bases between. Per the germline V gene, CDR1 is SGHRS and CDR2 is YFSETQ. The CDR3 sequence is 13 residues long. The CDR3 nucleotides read TGCGCCAGCAGCTGGGAGGGTTCGCATGGCTACACCTTC. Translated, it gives CASSWEGSHGYTF.

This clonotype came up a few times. The chain's CDR3 is CASAGRPGTGDGGEQYF. The CDR3 nucleotides read TGTGCCAGCGCCGGCCGTCCCGGGACAGGGGATGGTGGCGAGCAGTACTTC. The chain recombines TRBV12-3 or TRBV12-4 with TRBJ2-7; 10 nucleotides line up with TRBD1. The CDR3 sequence is 17 residues long. V lost 8 bases and J lost 6; bases outside the gene matches: 19.

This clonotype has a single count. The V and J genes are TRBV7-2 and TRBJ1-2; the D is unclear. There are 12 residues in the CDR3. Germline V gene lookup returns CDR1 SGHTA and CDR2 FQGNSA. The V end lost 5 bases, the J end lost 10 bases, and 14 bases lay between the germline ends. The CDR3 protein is CASSPDRGDYTF. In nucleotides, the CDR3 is TGTGCCAGCAGCCCCGACCGCGGAGACTACACCTTC.

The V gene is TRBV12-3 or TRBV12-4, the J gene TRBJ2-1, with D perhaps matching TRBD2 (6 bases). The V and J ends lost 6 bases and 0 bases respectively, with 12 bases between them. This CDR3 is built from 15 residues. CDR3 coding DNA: TGTGCCAGCAGCCCCCGGGGGTACTCCTACAATGAGCAGTTCTTC. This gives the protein CASSPRGYSYNEQFF.

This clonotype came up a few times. CDR3 sequence: CASSLRVSVFDTQYF. CDR3 in DNA: TGTGCCAGCAGCTTACGTGTCAGCGTCTTTGATACGCAGTATTTT. The chain is built from TRBV7-2 and TRBJ2-3, with unresolved D. This CDR3 region has 15 residues. The V end was cut by 2 bases, the J end by 6 bases, with 15 bases between. CDR1 and CDR2 (germline): SGHTA, FQGNSA.

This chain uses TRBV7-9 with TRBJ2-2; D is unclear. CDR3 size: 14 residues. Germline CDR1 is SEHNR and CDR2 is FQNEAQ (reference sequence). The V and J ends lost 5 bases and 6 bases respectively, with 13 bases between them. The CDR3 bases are TGTGCCAGCAGCGTCACCCTCAGTCCCGGGGAGCTGTTTTTT. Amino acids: CASSVTLSPGELFF. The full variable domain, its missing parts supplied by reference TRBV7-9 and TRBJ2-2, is DTGVSQNPRHKITKRGQNVTFRCDPISEHNRLYWYRQTLGQGPEFLTYFQNEAQLEKSRLLSDRFSAERPKGSFSTLEIQRTEQGDSAMYLCASSVTLSPGELFFGEGSRLTVL.

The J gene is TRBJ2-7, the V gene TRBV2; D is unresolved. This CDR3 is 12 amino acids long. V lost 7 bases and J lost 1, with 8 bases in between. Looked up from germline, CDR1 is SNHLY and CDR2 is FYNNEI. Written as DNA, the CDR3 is TGTGCCAGCACCGGCAGGTCCTACGAGCAGTACTTC. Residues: CASTGRSYEQYF.

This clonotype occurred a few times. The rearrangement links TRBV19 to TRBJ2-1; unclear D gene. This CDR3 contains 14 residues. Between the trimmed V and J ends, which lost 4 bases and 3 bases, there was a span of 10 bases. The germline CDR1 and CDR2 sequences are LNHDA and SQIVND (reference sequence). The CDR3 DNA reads TGTGCCAGTAGTAAGAGATTGGGCTACAATGAGCAGTTCTTC. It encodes CASSKRLGYNEQFF.

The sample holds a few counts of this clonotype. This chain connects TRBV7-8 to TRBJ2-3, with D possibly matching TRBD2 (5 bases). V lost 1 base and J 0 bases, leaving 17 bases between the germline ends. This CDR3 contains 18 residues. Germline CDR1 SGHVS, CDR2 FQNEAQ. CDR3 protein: CASSLGVWLALSTDTQYF. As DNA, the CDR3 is TGTGCCAGCAGCTTAGGAGTGTGGCTAGCCCTTAGCACAGATACGCAGTATTTT.

The CDR3 loop reads CASSNGGPREQYF. CDR3 sequence (DNA): TGTGCCAGCTCAAACGGAGGGCCGAGAGAGCAGTACTTC. The chain carries TRBV27 and TRBJ2-7; TRBD2 is a possible D gene (6 bases). The CDR3 totals 13 residues. The ends were cut back, 8 bases at V and 7 bases at J, with 18 bases in the middle. The germline V gene has CDR1 MNHEY and CDR2 SMNVEV (reference sequence).

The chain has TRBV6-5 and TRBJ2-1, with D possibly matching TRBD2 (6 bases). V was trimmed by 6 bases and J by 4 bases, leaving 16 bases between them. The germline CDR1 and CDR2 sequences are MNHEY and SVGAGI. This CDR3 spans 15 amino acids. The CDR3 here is CASSTRGLPYNEQFF. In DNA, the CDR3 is TGTGCCAGCAGCACGAGGGGACTCCCTTACAATGAGCAGTTCTTC.

The CDR3 reads CASSPPGAAYNEQFF. The CDR3 DNA is TGTGCCAGCAGTCCTCCAGGGGCCGCCTACAATGAGCAGTTCTTC. This rearrangement joins TRBV27 to TRBJ2-1; D perhaps matches TRBD1 (6 bases). Germline CDR1 and CDR2: MNHEY and SMNVEV (reference sequence). The ends were cut back, 5 bases at V and 2 bases at J, with 13 bases in the middle. The CDR3 length is 15 residues.

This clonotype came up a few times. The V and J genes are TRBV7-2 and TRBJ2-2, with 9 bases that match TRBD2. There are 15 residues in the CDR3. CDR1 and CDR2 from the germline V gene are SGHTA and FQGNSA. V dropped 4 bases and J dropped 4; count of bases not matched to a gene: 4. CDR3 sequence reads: CASSSVSGSTGELFF. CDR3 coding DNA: TGTGCCAGCAGCTCTGTTAGCGGGAGCACCGGGGAGCTGTTTTTT.

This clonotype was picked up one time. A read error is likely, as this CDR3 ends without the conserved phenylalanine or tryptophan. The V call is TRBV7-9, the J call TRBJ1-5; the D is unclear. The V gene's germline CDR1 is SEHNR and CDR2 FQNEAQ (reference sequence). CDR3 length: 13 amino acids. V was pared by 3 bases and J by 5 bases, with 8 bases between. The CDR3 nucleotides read TGTGCCAGCAGCTTGCACAGAGATCAGCCCCAGCATTCT. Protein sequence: CASSLHRDQPQHS.

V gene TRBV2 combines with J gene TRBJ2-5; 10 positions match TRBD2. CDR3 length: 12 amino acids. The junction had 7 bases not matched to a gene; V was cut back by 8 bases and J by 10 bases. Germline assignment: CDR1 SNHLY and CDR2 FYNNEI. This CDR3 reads CASRLAGDLQYF. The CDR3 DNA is TGTGCCAGCCGGCTAGCGGGGGACCTCCAGTACTTC.

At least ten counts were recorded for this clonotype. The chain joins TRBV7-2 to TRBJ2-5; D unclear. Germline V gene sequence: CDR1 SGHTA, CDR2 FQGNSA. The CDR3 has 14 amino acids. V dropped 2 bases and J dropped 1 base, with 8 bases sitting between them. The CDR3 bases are TGTGCCAGCAGCTTAAATCGAGGCCAAGAGACCCAGTACTTC. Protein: CASSLNRGQETQYF.

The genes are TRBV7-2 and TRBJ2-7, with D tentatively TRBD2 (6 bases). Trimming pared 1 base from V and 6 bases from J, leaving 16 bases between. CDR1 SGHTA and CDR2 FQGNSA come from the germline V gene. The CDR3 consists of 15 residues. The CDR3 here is CASSLEGTSPREQYF. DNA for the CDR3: TGTGCCAGCAGCTTAGAAGGGACTTCCCCTCGCGAGCAGTACTTC.

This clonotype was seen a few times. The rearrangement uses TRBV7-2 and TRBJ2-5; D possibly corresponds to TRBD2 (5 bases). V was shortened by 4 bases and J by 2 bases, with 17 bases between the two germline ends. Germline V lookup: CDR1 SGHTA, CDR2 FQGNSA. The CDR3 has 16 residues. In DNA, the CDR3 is TGTGCCAGCAGCTCGATCATCAGGACTCGGCAAGAGACCCAGTACTTC. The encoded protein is CASSSIIRTRQETQYF.

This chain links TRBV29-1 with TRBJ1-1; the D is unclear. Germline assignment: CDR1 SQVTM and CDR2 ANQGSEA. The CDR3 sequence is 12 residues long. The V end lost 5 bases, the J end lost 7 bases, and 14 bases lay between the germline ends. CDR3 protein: CSVTLADREAFF. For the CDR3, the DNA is TGCAGCGTTACCCTGGCAGACCGTGAAGCTTTCTTT.

This CDR3 reads CASSLVSGGGNEQFF. The CDR3 bases are TGTGCCAGCAGCTTAGTAAGCGGAGGGGGGAATGAGCAGTTCTTC. This rearrangement joins TRBV11-3 to TRBJ2-1; perhaps D is TRBD1 or TRBD2 (6 bases each). This CDR3 region has 15 residues. Trimming shortened V by 1 base and J by 7 bases, and 14 bases separated the two germline ends. Germline assignment: CDR1 SGHNT and CDR2 YENEEA.

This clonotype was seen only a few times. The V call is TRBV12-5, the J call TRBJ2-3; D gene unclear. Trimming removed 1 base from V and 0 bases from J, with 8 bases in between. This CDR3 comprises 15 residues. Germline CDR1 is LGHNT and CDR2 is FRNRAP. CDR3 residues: CASGLGSPSTDTQYF. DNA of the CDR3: TGTGCTAGTGGTTTGGGTTCACCTAGCACAGATACGCAGTATTTT.

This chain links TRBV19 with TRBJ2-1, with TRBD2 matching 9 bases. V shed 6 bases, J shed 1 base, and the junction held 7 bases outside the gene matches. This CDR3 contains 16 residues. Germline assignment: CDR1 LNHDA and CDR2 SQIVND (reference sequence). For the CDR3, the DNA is TGTGCCAGTAGAGAACTAGCGGGCGCTTCCTACAATGAGCAGTTCTTC. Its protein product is CASRELAGASYNEQFF.

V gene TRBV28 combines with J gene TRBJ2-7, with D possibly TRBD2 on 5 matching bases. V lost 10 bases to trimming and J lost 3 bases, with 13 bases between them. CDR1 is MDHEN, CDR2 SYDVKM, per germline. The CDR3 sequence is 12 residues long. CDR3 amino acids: CATGRGFYEQYF. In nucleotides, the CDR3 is TGTGCCACCGGACGGGGATTCTACGAGCAGTACTTC. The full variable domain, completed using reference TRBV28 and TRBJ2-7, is DVKVTQSSRYLVKRTGEKVFLECVQDMDHENMFWYRQDPGLGLRLIYFSYDVKMKEKGDIPEGYSVSREKKERFSLILESASTNQTSMYLCATGRGFYEQYFGPGTRLTVT.

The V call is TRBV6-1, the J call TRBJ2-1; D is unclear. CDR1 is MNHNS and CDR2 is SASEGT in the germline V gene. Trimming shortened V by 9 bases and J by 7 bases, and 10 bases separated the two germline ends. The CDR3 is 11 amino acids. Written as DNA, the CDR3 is TGTGCCAGTGAAGTAGATAATGAGCAGTTCTTC. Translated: CASEVDNEQFF.

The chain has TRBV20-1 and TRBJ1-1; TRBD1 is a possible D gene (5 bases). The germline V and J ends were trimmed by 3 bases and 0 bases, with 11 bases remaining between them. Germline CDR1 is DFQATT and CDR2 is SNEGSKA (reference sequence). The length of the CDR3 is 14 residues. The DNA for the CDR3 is TGCAGTGCTAGTTACGGGACTATGAACACTGAAGCTTTCTTT. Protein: CSASYGTMNTEAFF.

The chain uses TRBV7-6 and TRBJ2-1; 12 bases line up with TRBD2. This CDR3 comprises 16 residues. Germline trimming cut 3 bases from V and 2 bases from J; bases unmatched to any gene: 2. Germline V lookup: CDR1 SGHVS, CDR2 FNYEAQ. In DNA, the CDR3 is TGTGCCAGCAGCTTGAGACTAGCGGGAGCCTACAATGAGCAGTTCTTC. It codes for CASSLRLAGAYNEQFF.

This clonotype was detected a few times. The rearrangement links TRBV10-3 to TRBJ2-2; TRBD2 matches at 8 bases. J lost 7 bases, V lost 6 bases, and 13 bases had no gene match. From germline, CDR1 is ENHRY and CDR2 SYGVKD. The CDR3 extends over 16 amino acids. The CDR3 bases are TGTGCCATCAGGTTCAGCGGGAGCCCTCTGGACGGGGAGCTGTTTTTT. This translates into CAIRFSGSPLDGELFF.

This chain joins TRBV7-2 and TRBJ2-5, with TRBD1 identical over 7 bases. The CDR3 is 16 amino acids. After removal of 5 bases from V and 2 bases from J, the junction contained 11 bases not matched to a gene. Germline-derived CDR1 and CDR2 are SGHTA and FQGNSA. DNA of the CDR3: TGTGCCAGCAGCCCACCCGACAGGGTCTTACAAGAGACCCAGTACTTC. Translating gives CASSPPDRVLQETQYF.

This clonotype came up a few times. CDR3 loop: CASSEKRTGGDSGANVLTF. In DNA, the CDR3 is TGTGCCAGCAGTGAAAAAAGGACAGGGGGTGACTCTGGGGCCAACGTCCTGACTTTC. J is TRBJ2-6 and V is TRBV2, with 10 positions matching TRBD1. The CDR3 contains 19 residues. Losses at the gene ends were 2 bases for V and 0 bases for J; bases not matched to a gene: 7. CDR1 is SNHLY and CDR2 is FYNNEI in the germline V gene.

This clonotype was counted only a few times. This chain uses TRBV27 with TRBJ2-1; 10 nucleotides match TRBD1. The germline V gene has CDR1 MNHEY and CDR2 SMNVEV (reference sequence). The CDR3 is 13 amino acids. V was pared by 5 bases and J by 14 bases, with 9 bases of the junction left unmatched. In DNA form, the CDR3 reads TGTGCCAGCAGTCCCGACAGGGGGCCCGCCAAGTTCTTC. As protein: CASSPDRGPAKFF.

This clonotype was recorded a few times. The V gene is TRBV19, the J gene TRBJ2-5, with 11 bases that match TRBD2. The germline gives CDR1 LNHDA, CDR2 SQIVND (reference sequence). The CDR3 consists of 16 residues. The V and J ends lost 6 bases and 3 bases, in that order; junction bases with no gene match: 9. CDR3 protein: CASSTTSGAIKETQYF. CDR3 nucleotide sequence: TGTGCCAGTAGCACGACTAGCGGGGCCATTAAAGAGACCCAGTACTTC.